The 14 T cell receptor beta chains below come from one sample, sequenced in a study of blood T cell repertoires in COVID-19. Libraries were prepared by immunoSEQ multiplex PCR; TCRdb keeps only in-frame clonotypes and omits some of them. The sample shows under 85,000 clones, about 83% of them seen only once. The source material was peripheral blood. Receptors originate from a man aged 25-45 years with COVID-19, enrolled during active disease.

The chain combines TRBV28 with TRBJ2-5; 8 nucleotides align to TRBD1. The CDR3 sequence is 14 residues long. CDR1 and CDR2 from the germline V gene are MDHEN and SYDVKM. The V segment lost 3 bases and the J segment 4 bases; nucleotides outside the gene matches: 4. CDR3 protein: CASSFAGGLETQYF. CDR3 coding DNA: TGTGCCAGCAGTTTCGCAGGGGGCCTAGAGACCCAGTACTTC.

In DNA, the CDR3 is TGTGCCAGTGGACATAGGGGCTACACCTTC. This encodes CASGHRGYTF. The chain employs TRBV19 and TRBJ1-2, with D perhaps TRBD1 (5 bases). Germline loops: CDR1 LNHDA, CDR2 SQIVND (reference sequence). The ends were cut back, 8 bases at V and 8 bases at J, with 9 bases in the middle. The CDR3 extends over 10 amino acids.

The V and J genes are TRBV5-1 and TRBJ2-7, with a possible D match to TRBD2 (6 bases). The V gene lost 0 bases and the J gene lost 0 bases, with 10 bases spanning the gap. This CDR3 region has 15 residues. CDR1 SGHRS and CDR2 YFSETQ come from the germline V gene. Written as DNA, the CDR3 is TGCGCCAGCAGCTTGGCCTGGGGACTCTCCTACGAGCAGTACTTC. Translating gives CASSLAWGLSYEQYF.

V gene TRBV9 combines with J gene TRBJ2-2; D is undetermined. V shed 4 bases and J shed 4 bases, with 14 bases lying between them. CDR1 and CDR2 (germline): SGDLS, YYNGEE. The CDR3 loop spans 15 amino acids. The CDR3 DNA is TGTGCCAGCAGCTTTCGCGAGGTTGGCACCGGGGAGCTGTTTTTT. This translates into CASSFREVGTGELFF.

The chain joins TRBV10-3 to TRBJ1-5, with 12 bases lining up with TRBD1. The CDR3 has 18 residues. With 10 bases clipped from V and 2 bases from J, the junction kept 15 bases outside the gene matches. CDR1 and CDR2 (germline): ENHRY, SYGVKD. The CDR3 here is CATRPGTGGGWGNQPQHF. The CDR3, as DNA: TGTGCCACCCGACCCGGGACAGGGGGCGGATGGGGCAATCAGCCCCAGCATTTT.

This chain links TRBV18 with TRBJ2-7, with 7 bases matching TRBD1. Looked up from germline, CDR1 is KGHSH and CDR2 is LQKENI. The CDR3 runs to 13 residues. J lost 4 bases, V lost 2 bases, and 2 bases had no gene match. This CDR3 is CASSPGTDYEQYF. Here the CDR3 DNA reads TGTGCCAGCTCACCAGGGACAGATTACGAGCAGTACTTC.

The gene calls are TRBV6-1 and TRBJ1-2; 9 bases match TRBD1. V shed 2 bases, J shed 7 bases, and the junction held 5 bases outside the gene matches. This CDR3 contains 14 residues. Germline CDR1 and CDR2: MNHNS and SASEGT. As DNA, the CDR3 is TGTGCCAGCAGTGAAAGACAGGGGGGCAGTGGCTACACCTTC. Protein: CASSERQGGSGYTF.

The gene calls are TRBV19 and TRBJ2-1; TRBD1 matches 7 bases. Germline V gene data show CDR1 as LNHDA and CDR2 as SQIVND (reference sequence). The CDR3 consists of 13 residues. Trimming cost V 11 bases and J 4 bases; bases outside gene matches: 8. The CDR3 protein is CASKPQGYNEQFF. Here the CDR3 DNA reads TGTGCCTCGAAACCACAGGGGTACAATGAGCAGTTCTTC.

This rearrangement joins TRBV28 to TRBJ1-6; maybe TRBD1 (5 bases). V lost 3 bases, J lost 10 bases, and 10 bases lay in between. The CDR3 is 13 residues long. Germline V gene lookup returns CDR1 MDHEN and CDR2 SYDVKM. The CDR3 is CASSFRTSSPLHF. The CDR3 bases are TGTGCCAGCAGTTTCAGGACATCGTCACCCCTCCACTTT.

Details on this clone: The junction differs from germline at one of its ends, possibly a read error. The CDR3 reads CTSSPTGADEKLFF. CDR3 DNA: TGTACCAGCAGCCCGACAGGGGCGGACGAAAAACTGTTTTTT. The chain links TRBV5-6 to TRBJ1-4; 8 bases agree with TRBD1. Germline loops: CDR1 SGHDT, CDR2 YYEEEE. The CDR3 is made up of 14 amino acids.

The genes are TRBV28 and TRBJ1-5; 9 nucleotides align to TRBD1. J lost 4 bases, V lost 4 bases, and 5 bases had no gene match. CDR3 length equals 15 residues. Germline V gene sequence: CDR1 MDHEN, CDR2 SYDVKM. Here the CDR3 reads CASSSLTGGNQPQHF. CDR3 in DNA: TGTGCCAGCAGTTCACTGACAGGGGGGAATCAGCCCCAGCATTTT.

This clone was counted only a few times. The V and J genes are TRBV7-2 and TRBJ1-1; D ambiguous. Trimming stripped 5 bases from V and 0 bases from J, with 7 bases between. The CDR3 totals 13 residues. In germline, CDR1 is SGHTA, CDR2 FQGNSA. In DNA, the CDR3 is TGTGCCAGCAGCATGACACTGAACACTGAAGCTTTCTTT. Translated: CASSMTLNTEAFF.

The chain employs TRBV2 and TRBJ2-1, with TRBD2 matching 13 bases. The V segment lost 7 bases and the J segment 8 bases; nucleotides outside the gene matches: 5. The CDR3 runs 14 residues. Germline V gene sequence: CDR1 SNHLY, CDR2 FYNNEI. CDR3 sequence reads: CASTWTSGSDEQFF. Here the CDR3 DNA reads TGTGCCAGCACGTGGACTAGCGGGAGTGATGAGCAGTTCTTC.

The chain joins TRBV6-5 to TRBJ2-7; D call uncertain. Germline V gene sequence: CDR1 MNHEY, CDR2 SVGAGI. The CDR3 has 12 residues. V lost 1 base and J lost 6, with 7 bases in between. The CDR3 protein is CASSYFGGEQYF. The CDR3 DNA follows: TGTGCCAGCAGTTACTTCGGCGGCGAGCAGTACTTC.